One and the same sample provided the 13 T cell receptor beta chains below, sequenced in a study of blood T cell repertoires in COVID-19. Sequencing was performed with immunoSEQ multiplex PCR; in TCRdb, only in-frame clones are kept and a portion is missing. The sample comprises 200,000 to 300,000 clones, around four fifths of which are singletons, and around 27% rests with the top ten. The specimen was peripheral blood. The receptors originated from a man in his forties or fifties with acute or convalescent COVID-19.

The chain has TRBV7-9 and TRBJ1-3; 7 bases match TRBD1. Germline lookup yields CDR1 SEHNR and CDR2 FQNEAQ (reference sequence). J gave up 0 bases and V 0 bases, and 5 bases lay outside the gene matches. The CDR3 extends over 17 amino acids. DNA for the CDR3: TGTGCCAGCAGCTTAGCGGGGGGACAGATCTCTGGAAACACCATATATTTT. It codes for CASSLAGGQISGNTIYF.

The rearrangement links TRBV6-1 to TRBJ1-6; D ambiguous. The germline V gene has CDR1 MNHNS and CDR2 SASEGT. The germline V and J ends were trimmed by 0 bases and 1 base, with 7 bases remaining between them. The CDR3 spans 16 residues. The CDR3 here is CASSEAGRSYNSPLHF. The CDR3 bases are TGTGCCAGCAGTGAAGCAGGGAGGTCCTATAATTCACCCCTCCACTTT.

Written as DNA, the CDR3 is TGTGCCAGCAGCCCACAGGGACGTGCCGTCTCCTACGAGCAGTACTTC. Translation: CASSPQGRAVSYEQYF. The chain is built from TRBV7-2 and TRBJ2-7; a possible D gene is TRBD1 (6 bases). This CDR3 is 16 amino acids long. The V gene's germline CDR1 is SGHTA and CDR2 FQGNSA. Trimming left V 5 bases short and J 0 bases short, with 17 bases between.

This rearrangement joins TRBV6-1 to TRBJ2-7; the match to TRBD1 covers 8 bases. Germline CDR1 is MNHNS and CDR2 is SASEGT. V lost 2 bases, J lost 0 bases, and 12 bases stayed unmatched. CDR3 length: 18 amino acids. The CDR3 bases are TGTGCCAGCAGTGAAACCCCTTGGGACAGGCCAAGCTCCTACGAGCAGTACTTC. It encodes CASSETPWDRPSSYEQYF.

The chain combines TRBV7-2 with TRBJ2-1, with TRBD2 matching over 7 bases. Germline loops: CDR1 SGHTA, CDR2 FQGNSA. The CDR3 has 15 amino acids. V gave up 5 bases and J gave up 7 bases; unmatched junction bases: 11. The DNA of the CDR3 is TGTGCCAGCAGCATTAGGGGAGGGGCCGGGAATGAGCAGTTCTTC. The encoded protein is CASSIRGGAGNEQFF.

Here the CDR3 DNA reads TGTGCCAGCAGCCCAAGTGGGACTAGCGGACAGGAGCAGTTCTTC. Translation gives CASSPSGTSGQEQFF. V is TRBV7-2 and J is TRBJ2-1; 11 bases are a match to TRBD2. CDR3 length: 15 residues. The germline V gene encodes CDR1 SGHTA and CDR2 FQGNSA. V was clipped by 5 bases and J by 10 bases; unmatched bases: 10. The variable domain in full, with the rest retrieved from reference TRBV7-2 and TRBJ2-1, is GAGVSQSPSNKVTEKGKDVELRCDPISGHTALYWYRQSLGQGLEFLIYFQGNSAPDKSGLPSDRFSAERTGGSVSTLTIQRTQQEDSAVYLCASSPSGTSGQEQFFGPGTRLTVL.

The CDR3, as DNA: TGTGCCAGCAGCTTAACTTTACAGGGGGCTCGAGAGGGCTACACCTTC. This sequence encodes CASSLTLQGAREGYTF. This chain links TRBV7-9 with TRBJ1-2; 9 bases align to TRBD1. Germline values: CDR1 SEHNR, CDR2 FQNEAQ (reference sequence). The CDR3 is 16 residues long. V lost 2 bases to trimming and J lost 8 bases; unmatched junction nucleotides: 12.

This clone appeared a few times. The sample holds other DNA sequences that translate to the same CDR3. V gene TRBV9 combines with J gene TRBJ2-1; no clear D. The ends were cut back, 0 bases at V and 9 bases at J, with 7 bases in the middle. Per the germline V gene, CDR1 is SGDLS and CDR2 is YYNGEE. This CDR3 contains 12 residues. Here the CDR3 reads CASSVGGGEQFF. The DNA for the CDR3 is TGTGCCAGCAGCGTAGGCGGCGGTGAGCAGTTCTTC.

The rearrangement links TRBV7-9 to TRBJ2-7; 10 bases are shared with TRBD2. Germline V gene lookup returns CDR1 SEHNR and CDR2 FQNEAQ (reference sequence). The CDR3 contains 15 residues. Trimming at V came to 4 bases and at J to 0 bases, leaving 3 bases not matched to a gene. DNA for the CDR3: TGTGCCAGCAGCTCGGGGACTAGCGACTCCTACGAGCAGTACTTC. This codes for CASSSGTSDSYEQYF.

The chain carries TRBV25-1 and TRBJ1-1; D uncertain. There are 16 residues in the CDR3. Deletions cut 0 bases from V and 5 bases from J, with 16 bases between. CDR1 and CDR2 from the germline V gene are MGHDK and SYGVNS. CDR3 nucleotide sequence: TGTGCCAGCAGTGAATATGTGGCGGATTCGAGTACTGAAGCTTTCTTT. Translating gives CASSEYVADSSTEAFF.

The gene calls are TRBV7-2 and TRBJ1-5; D uncertain. Germline V gene lookup returns CDR1 SGHTA and CDR2 FQGNSA. CDR3 length: 15 residues. Trimming cost V 1 base and J 3 bases, with 10 bases left between them. CDR3 bases: TGTGCCAGCAGCTTAGATCCGGTAGCCAATCAGCCCCAGCATTTT. Translation: CASSLDPVANQPQHF. Drawing the rest from reference TRBV7-2 and TRBJ1-5, the complete variable domain is GAGVSQSPSNKVTEKGKDVELRCDPISGHTALYWYRQSLGQGLEFLIYFQGNSAPDKSGLPSDRFSAERTGGSVSTLTIQRTQQEDSAVYLCASSLDPVANQPQHFGDGTRLSIL.

This clone was picked up one time. The J gene is TRBJ1-2, the V gene TRBV5-1, with D possibly being TRBD1 (5 bases). Trimming left V 7 bases short and J 8 bases short, with 15 bases between. CDR1 and CDR2 from the germline V gene are SGHRS and YFSETQ. This CDR3 comprises 12 residues. CDR3 coding DNA: TGCGCCAGCGGTTTGGCACAGGCGGGCTACACCTTC. Its protein is CASGLAQAGYTF.

This chain connects TRBV29-1 to TRBJ2-1, with D unclear. The CDR3 covers 12 residues. Deletions cut 0 bases from V and 10 bases from J, with 10 bases between. Germline assignment: CDR1 SQVTM and CDR2 ANQGSEA. This chain's CDR3 is CSVEDMAREQFF. The CDR3 nucleotides read TGCAGCGTTGAAGATATGGCTCGAGAGCAGTTCTTC.